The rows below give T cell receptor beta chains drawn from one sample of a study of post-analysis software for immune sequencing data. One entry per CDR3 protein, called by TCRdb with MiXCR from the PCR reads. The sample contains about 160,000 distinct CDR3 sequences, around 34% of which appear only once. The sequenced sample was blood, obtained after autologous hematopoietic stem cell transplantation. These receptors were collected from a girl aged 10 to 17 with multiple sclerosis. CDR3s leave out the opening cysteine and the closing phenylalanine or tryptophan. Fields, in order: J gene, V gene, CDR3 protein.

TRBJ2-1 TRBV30 AWNHLGIHNEQF
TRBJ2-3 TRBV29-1 SVDGVLEGEGDTQY
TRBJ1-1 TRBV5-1 ASSPGQGKNTEAF
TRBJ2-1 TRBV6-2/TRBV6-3 ASSSWAASGNNEQF
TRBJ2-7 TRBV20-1 SASASGFSYEQY
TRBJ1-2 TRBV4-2 ASSQDWADGDYGYT
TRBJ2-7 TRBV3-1 ASSPGRPPDYEQY
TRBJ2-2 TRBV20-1 SALAGANTGELF
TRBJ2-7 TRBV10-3 AISGLAGGPREQY
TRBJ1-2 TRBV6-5 ASTAGGGGYGYT
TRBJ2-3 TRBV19 ASSTKQSTDTQY
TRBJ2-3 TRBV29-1 SVVGFADTQY
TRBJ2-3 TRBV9 ASSVLVRGTQY
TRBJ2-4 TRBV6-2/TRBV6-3 ASKPDKPSGAKNIQY
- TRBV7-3 ASSPDWASFDEQY
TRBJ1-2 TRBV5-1 ASSLRGGDDGYT
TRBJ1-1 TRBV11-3 ASSARQGLNTEAF
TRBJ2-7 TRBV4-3 ASSQEVNREEYEQY
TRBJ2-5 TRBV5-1 ASSFTGGARETQY
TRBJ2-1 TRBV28 ASSLVSLSGTNEQF
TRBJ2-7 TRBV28 ASSLGTILYEQY
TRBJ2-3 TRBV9 ASSVGRAGASTDTQY
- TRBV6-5 ASSYSKRGQGYYEQY
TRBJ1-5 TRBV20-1 SARPHSDQPQH
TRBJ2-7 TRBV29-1 SGSTGGSSYEQY
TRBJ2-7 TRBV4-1 ASSQVESDLWDEQY
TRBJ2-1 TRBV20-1 SARDPSGQKIGYNEQF
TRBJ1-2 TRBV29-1 SVAGGPDYGYT
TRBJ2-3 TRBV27 ASSSAPAGGRDTQY
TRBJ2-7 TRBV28 ASYDSTSYEQY
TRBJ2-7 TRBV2 ARGLAGEREQY
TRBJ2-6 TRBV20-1 SARDGLAGYSGANVLT
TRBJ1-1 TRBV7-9 ASSSTRDRGIEAF
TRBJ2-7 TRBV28 ASSFRGISYEQY
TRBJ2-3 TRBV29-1 SAMARTSGSITDTQY
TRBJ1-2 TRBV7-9 ASSLVSGENRGYT
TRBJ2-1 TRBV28 ASSPQYLSGTNGEQF
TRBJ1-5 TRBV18 ASSSGTGVQPQH
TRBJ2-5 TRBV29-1 SVRGQETQY
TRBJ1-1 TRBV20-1 SATAGDVGTEAF
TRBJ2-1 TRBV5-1 ASSLSGTSGGNEQF
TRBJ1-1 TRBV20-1 SASFAAMNTEAF
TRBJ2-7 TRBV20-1 SAPGGQRVLPYEQY
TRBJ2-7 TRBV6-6 ASSSETGGYEQY
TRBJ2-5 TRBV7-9 ASSDPLGQQETQY
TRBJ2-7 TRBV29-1 SVDRGRYEQY
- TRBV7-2 ASSLDGTSRGYEQY
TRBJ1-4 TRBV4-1 ASSQEYDRAEEEKLF